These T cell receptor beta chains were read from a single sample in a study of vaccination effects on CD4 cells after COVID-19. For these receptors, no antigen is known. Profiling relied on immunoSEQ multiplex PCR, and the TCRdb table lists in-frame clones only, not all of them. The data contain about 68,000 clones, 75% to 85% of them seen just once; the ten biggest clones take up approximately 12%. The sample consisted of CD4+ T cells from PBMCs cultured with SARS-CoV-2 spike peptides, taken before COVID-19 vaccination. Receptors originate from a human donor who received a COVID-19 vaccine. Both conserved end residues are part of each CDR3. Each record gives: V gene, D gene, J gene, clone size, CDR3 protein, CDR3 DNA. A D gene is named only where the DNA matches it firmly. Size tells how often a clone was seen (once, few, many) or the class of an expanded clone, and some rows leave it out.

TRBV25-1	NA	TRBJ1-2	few	CASSGKARGYTF	TGTGCCAGCAGTGGAAAAGCCAGGGGCTACACCTTC
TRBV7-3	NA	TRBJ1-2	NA	CASSLLGGSYGYTF	TGTGCCAGCAGCTTATTAGGGGGTTCCTATGGCTACACCTTC
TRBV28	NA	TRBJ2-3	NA	CASRGRGVNTDTQYF	TGTGCCAGCAGGGGTAGAGGGGTAAACACAGATACGCAGTATTTT
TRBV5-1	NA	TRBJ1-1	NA	CASSSTRGTEAFF	TGCGCCAGCAGCTCTACACGGGGCACTGAAGCTTTCTTT
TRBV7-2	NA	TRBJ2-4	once	CASSERQFVSKNIQYF	TGTGCCAGCAGCGAACGACAGTTCGTCTCCAAAAACATTCAGTACTTC
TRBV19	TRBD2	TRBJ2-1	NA	CASSPGTSNNEQFF	TGTGCCAGTAGCCCTGGGACTAGCAATAATGAGCAGTTCTTC
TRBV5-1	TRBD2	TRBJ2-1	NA	CASSLIVAGGYNEQFF	TGCGCCAGCAGCTTGATAGTAGCGGGGGGCTACAATGAGCAGTTCTTC
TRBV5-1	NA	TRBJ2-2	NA	CASSRTPAGSLAGELFF	TGCGCCAGCAGCCGCACCCCGGCAGGTAGTTTAGCCGGGGAGCTGTTTTTT
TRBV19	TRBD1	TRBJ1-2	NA	CASSTDGTAIYGYTF	TGTGCCAGTAGTACAGATGGGACAGCGATCTATGGCTACACCTTC
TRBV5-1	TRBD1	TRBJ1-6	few	CASSLLSGGINSPLHF	TGCGCCAGCAGCTTGTTATCAGGGGGAATCAATTCACCCCTCCACTTT
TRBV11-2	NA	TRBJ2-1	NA	CASSLFLLTTNEQFF	TGTGCCAGCAGCTTATTCCTACTGACGACCAATGAGCAGTTCTTC
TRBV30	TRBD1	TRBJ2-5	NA	CAWSVGITGGQETQYF	TGTGCCTGGAGTGTAGGGATCACAGGGGGACAAGAGACCCAGTACTTC
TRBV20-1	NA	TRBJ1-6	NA	CSASPPQGWGESPLHF	TGCAGTGCTAGTCCCCCGCAAGGGTGGGGAGAATCACCCCTCCACTTT
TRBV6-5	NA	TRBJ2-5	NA	CASRKSGSETQYF	TGTGCCAGCAGAAAATCAGGGAGTGAGACCCAGTACTTC
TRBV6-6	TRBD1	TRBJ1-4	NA	CASSRQGANEKLFF	TGTGCCAGCAGTAGACAGGGGGCGAATGAAAAACTGTTTTTT
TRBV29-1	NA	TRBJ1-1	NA	CSVPRGAGDEAFF	TGCAGCGTCCCGCGGGGGGCCGGAGATGAAGCTTTCTTT
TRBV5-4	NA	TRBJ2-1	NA	CASKQGGSYNEQFF	TGTGCCAGCAAGCAGGGGGGATCCTACAATGAGCAGTTCTTC
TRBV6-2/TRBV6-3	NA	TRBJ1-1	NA	CASSYFLWNTEAFF	TGTGCCAGCAGTTATTTTTTGTGGAACACTGAAGCTTTCTTT
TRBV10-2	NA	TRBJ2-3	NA	CASRKLQNTDTQYF	TGCGCCAGCAGAAAGTTACAGAACACAGATACGCAGTATTTT
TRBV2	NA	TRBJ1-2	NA	CASSVVSGYTF	TGTGCCAGCAGTGTAGTAAGTGGCTACACCTTC
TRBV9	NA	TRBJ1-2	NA	CASSAGGVKGYGYTF	TGTGCCAGCAGCGCCGGGGGCGTTAAAGGTTATGGCTACACCTTC
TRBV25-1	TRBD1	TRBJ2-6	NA	CASSDRGTGANVLTF	TGTGCCAGCAGTGACAGGGGGACTGGGGCCAACGTCCTGACTTTC
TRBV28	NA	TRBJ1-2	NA	CASSLTGALGGYTF	TGTGCCAGCAGTTTAACGGGGGCCCTGGGGGGCTACACCTTC
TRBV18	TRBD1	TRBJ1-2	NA	CASSPTDRARF	TGTGCCAGCTCACCTACGGACAGGGCACGCTTC
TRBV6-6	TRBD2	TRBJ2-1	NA	CASSRPPTSGGAGQFF	TGTGCCAGCAGTCGACCTCCCACTAGCGGGGGGGCTGGGCAGTTCTTC
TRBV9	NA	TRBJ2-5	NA	CASGPAQKETQYF	TGTGCCAGCGGTCCTGCACAGAAAGAGACCCAGTACTTC
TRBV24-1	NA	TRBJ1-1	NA	CATSDLRGAEAFF	TGTGCCACCAGTGATTTACGGGGCGCTGAAGCTTTCTTT
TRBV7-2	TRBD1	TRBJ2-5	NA	CASSPRVDRVETQYF	TGTGCCAGCAGCCCCAGGGTTGACAGGGTTGAGACCCAGTACTTC
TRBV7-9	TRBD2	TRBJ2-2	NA	CASSLLASGGGGELFF	TGTGCCAGCAGCTTACTCGCTAGCGGGGGCGGCGGGGAGCTGTTTTTT
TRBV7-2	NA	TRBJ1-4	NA	CASSLDPGDALEKLFF	TGTGCCAGCAGCTTAGATCCAGGGGACGCGCTTGAAAAACTGTTTTTT
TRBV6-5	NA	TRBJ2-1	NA	CASSRPGLGTDEQFF	TGTGCCAGCAGTCGACCGGGACTAGGGACAGATGAGCAGTTCTTC
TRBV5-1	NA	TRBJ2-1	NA	CASSLGRLEGFGEQFF	TGCGCCAGCAGCTTGGGCCGACTAGAAGGGTTCGGTGAGCAGTTCTTC
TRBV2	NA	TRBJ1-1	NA	CASRLLQVSGTEAFF	TGTGCCAGCCGCTTACTTCAGGTCTCAGGCACTGAAGCTTTCTTT
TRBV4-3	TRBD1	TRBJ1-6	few	CASSQEGGGSSPLHF	TGCGCCAGCAGCCAAGAAGGAGGGGGCTCTTCACCCCTCCACTTT
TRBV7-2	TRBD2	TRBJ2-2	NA	CASRTSGGASAGELFF	TGTGCCAGCAGAACTAGCGGGGGGGCCTCGGCCGGGGAGCTGTTTTTT
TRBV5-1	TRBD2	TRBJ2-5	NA	CASSLSGGQKTQYF	TGCGCCAGCAGCTTAAGCGGGGGGCAGAAGACCCAGTACTTC
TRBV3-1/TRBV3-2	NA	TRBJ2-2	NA	CASSRVTGTSGTGELFF	TGTGCCAGCAGCCGCGTCACAGGGACCTCTGGCACCGGGGAGCTGTTTTTT
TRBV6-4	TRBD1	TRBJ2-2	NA	CASSMAGGGTGELFF	TGTGCCAGCAGTATGGCAGGGGGCGGCACCGGGGAGCTGTTTTTT
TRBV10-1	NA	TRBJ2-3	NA	CAGRLHRTDTQYF	TGCGCCGGAAGACTCCACAGGACAGATACGCAGTATTTT
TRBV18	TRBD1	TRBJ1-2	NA	CASSSMVGQGTNYGYTF	TGTGCCAGCTCATCAATGGTTGGACAGGGTACTAACTATGGCTACACCTTC
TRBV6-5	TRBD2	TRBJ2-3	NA	CASQNRGGSDTQYF	TGTGCCAGCCAAAATCGGGGGGGCTCCGATACGCAGTATTTT